The present entry profiles one T cell receptor beta chain with its context. Antigen: not known. The sample belongs to a study of monozygotic twins with inflammatory bowel disease. Study observations and caveats: Relative clonotype sharing with others was diminished in IBD patients versus healthy twins, particularly with disease activity. Those with IBD had lower TCRbeta diversity (inverse Simpson) than their healthy co-twins did.

Germline lookup yields CDR1 KGHSH and CDR2 LQKENI. This CDR3 contains 18 residues. The quantity of total RNA per TCR library was around 3.5 ug. Eight separate reactions for every sample produced the cDNA. TCRdb re-called the 5' RACE reads; one entry per CDR3 protein, DNA not given. The listing contains fewer than 200,000 distinct CDR3 sequences. Specimen: blood. The sequence derives from a human donor with ulcerative colitis or Crohn's disease, or a healthy co-twin of an affected twin (not recorded which). J is TRBJ1-1 and V is TRBV18; TCRdb selects TRBD1, and the lack of DNA leaves this call unchecked. The CDR3 region is CASSLRKDRDYANTEAFF.